This T cell receptor (beta chain) was observed in a study of shared clonotypes between healthy human individuals. Terminally differentiated effector memory CD45RA+ cells were excluded from the naive CD8 cells, which were CD45RO-negative and positively selected for CCR7. Every donor, a Caucasian adult, lived in Nashville, Tennessee. Study-wide points: When naive CD4 clonotypes were compared across several donors, approximately 5% were shared.

The assay was immunoSEQ multiplex PCR, and TCRdb's table has in-frame clones only and misses some. The data hold around 2.1 million clones, with more than 85% observed a single time. Comment on this clone: As yet, its antigen is unknown.

The V gene lost 5 bases and the J gene lost 3 bases, with 19 bases spanning the gap. Per germline, CDR1 SGHVS and CDR2 FQNEAQ. There are 16 residues in the CDR3. The sequence was obtained from a man between 18 and 35 years old in good health. Some clones in this sample may be carry-over from other donors' samples. V gene TRBV7-8 combines with J gene TRBJ2-5; possible D gene TRBD2, 6 bases. Sequenced: naive CD8+ T cells from PBMCs. The CDR3 loop is CASSKLISGKKETQYF. The CDR3 DNA reads TGTGCCAGCAGCAAGTTAATTAGCGGCAAAAAAGAGACCCAGTACTTC.